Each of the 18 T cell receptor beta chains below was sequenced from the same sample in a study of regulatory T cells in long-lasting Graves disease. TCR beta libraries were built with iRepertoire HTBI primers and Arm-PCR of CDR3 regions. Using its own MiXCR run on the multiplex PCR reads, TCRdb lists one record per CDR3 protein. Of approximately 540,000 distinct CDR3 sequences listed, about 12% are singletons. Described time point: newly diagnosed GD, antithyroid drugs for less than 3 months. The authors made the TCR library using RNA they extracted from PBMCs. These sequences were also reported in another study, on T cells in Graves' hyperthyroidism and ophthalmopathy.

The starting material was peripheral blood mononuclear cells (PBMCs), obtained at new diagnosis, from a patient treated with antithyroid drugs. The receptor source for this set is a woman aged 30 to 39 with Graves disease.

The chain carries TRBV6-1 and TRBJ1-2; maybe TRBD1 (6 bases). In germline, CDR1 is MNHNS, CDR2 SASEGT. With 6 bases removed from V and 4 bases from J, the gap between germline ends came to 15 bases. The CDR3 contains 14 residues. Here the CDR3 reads CASRGTGTTYGYTF. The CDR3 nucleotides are TGTGCCAGCAGGGGAACAGGGACCACCTATGGCTACACCTTC.

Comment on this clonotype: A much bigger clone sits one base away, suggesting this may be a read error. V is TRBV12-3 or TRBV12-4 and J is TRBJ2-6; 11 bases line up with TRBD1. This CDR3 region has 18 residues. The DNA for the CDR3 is TGTGCCAGCAGTCCTTCCGGACAGGGGGCGGCTGGGGCCAACGTCCCGACTTTC. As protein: CASSPSGQGAAGANVPTF.

The CDR3 reads CASSYWGGQLSRNIQYF. The CDR3 coding sequence is TGTGCCAGCAGCTATTGGGGGGGCCAACTATCCCGGAACATTCAGTACTTC. The chain employs TRBV5-6 and TRBJ2-4; a weak D match, TRBD2 (7 bases). Germline CDR1 SGHDT, CDR2 YYEEEE. Trimming took 3 bases from V and 7 from J, leaving 23 bases between them. CDR3 size: 17 residues.

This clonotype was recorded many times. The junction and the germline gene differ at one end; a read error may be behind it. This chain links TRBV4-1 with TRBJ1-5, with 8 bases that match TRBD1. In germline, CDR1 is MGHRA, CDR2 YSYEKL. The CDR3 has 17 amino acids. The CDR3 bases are TGTGCCAGCAGCCACCGACAGGGGAGGCGTCGCAATCAGCCCCAGCATTTT. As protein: CASSHRQGRRRNQPQHF.

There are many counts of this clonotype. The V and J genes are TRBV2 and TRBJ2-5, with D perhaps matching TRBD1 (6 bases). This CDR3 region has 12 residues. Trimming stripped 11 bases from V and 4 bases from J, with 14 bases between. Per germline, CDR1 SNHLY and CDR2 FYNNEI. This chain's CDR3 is CAQGSWGETQYF. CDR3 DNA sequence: TGTGCCCAGGGGAGCTGGGGAGAGACCCAGTACTTC.

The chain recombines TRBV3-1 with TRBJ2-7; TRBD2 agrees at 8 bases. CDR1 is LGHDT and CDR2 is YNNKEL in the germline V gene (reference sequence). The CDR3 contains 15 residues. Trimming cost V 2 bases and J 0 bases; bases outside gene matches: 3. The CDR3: CASSQREGFSYEQYF. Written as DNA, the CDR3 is TGTGCCAGCAGCCAACGGGAGGGCTTCTCCTACGAGCAGTACTTC.

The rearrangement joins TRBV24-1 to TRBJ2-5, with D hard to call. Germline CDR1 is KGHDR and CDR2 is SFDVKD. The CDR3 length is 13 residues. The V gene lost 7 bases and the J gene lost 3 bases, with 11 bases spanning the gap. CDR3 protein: CATSATSEETQYF. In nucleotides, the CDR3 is TGTGCCACCAGCGCTACATCCGAAGAGACCCAGTACTTC.

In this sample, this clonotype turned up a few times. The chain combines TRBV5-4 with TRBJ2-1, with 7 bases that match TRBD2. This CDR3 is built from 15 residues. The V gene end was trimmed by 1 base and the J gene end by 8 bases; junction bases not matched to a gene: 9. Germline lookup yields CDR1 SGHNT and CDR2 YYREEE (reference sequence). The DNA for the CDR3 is TGTGCCAGCAGCTTGTCTGGGAGGGCCAGAGATGAGCAGTTCTTC. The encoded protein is CASSLSGRARDEQFF.

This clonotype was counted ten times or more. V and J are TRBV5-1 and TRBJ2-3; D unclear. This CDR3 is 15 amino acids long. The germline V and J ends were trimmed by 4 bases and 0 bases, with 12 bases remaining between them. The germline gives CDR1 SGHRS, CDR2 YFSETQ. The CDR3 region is CASSPSRLSTDTQYF. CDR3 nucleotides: TGCGCCAGCAGCCCCTCCAGGCTTAGCACAGATACGCAGTATTTT. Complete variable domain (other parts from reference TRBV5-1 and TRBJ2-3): KAGVTQTPRYLIKTRGQQVTLSCSPISGHRSVSWYQQTPGQGLQFLFEYFSETQRNKGNFPGRFSGRQFSNSRSEMNVSTLELGDSALYLCASSPSRLSTDTQYFGPGTRLTVL.

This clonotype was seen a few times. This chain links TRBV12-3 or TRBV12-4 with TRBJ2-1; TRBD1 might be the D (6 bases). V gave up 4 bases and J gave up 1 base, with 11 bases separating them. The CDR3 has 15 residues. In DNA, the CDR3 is TGTGCCAGCAGTTCCAGGGGTATATCCTACAATGAGCAGTTCTTC. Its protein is CASSSRGISYNEQFF.

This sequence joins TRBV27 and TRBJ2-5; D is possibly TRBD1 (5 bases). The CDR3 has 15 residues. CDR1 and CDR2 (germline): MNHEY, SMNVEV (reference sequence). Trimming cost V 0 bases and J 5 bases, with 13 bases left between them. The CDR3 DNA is TGTGCCAGCAGTTTATCAGGGGCATATCGGGAGACCCAGTACTTC. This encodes CASSLSGAYRETQYF.

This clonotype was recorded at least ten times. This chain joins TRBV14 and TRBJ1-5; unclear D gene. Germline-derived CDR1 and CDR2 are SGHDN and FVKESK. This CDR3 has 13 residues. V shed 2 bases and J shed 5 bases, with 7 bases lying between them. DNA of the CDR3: TGTGCCAGCAGCCAAATGAAAGATCAGCCCCAGCATTTT. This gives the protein CASSQMKDQPQHF.

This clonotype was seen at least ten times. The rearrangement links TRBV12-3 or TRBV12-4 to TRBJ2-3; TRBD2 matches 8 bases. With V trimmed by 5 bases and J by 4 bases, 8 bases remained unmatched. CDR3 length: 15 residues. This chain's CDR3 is CASSRIAGLADTQYF. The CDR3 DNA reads TGTGCCAGCAGTCGGATAGCGGGATTAGCAGATACGCAGTATTTT.

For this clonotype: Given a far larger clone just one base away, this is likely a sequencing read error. The CDR3 sequence is CASSVAYGQTYSETQYF. The CDR3 DNA sequence: TGTGCCAGTAGTGTCGCTTATGGACAGACTTATAGCGAGACCCAGTACTTC. This chain uses TRBV19 with TRBJ2-1; possibly TRBD1 for D (6 bases). The end of the DNA fits TRBJ2-5 better, so the J call may be wrong. CDR3 length equals 17 residues. Germline V CDR1 and CDR2: LNHDA, SQIVND (reference sequence).

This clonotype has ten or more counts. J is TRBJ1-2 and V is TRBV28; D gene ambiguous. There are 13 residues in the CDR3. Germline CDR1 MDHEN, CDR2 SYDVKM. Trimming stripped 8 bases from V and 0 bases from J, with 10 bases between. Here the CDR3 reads CASVNAANYGYTF. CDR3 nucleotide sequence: TGTGCCAGCGTGAACGCAGCTAACTATGGCTACACCTTC.

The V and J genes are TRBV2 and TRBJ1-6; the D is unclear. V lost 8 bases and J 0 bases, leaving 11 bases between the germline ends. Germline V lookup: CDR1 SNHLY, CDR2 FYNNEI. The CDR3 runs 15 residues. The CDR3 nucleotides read TGTGCCAGCGGAGGACGGAGCTCCTATAATTCACCCCTCCACTTT. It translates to CASGGRSSYNSPLHF.

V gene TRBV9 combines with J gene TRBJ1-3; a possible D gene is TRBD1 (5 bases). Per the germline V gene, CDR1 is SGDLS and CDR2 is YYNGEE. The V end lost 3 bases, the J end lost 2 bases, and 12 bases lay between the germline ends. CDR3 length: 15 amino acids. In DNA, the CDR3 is TGTGCCAGCAGCGAGAGCTCAGGGCCTGGAAACACCATATATTTT. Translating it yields CASSESSGPGNTIYF.

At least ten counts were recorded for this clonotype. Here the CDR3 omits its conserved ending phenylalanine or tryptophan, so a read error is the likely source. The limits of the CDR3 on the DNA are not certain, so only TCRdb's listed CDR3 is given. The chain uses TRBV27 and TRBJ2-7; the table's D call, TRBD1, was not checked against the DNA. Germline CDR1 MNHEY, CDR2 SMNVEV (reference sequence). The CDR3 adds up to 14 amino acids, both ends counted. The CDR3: CASSLKPGQGAVYI.